This T cell receptor beta chain was recovered during a study of blood T cell repertoires in COVID-19. The CDR3 loop spans 14 amino acids. V gave up 2 bases and J gave up 6 bases, with 13 bases separating them. In germline, CDR1 is SNHLY, CDR2 FYNNEI. Using immunoSEQ multiplex PCR, the repertoire was profiled, and TCRdb retains in-frame clones only, with some absent. The top ten hold around 9.6% of the sample, which has 200,000 to 250,000 clones, approximately 90% seen once. Followed over time, Seattle patients had been enrolled while infection was active. The sample comprised peripheral blood. V usage is TRBV2 and J usage is TRBJ1-2; weak D call: TRBD1 (6 bases). This receptor was identified in a woman in her fifties or sixties with COVID-19, enrolled during active disease. The CDR3 here is CASSETTGLDGYTF. As DNA, the CDR3 is TGTGCCAGCAGTGAAACTACAGGGTTGGATGGCTACACCTTC.